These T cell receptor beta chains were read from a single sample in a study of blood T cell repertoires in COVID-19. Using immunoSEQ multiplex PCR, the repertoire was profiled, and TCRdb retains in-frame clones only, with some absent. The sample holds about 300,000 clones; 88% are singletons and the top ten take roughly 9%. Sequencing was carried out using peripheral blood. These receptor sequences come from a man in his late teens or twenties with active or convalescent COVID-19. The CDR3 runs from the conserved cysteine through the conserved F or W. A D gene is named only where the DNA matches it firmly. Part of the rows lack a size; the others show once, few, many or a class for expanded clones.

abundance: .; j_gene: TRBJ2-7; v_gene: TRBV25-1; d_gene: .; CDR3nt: TGTGCCAGCAGTGAATTCGGAGGCCAGCAGTACTTC; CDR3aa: CASSEFGGQQYF
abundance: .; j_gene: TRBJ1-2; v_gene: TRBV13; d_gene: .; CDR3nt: TGTGCCAGCAGCTTAACGGAGCAGGGCCCCTACTATGGCTACACCTTC; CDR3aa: CASSLTEQGPYYGYTF
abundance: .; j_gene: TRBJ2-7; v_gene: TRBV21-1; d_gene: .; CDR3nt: TGTGCCAGCAGCAATTTCTTCCCCGGGGGTGACTACGAGCAGTACTTC; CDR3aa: CASSNFFPGGDYEQYF
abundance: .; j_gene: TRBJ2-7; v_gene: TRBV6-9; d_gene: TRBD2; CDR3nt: TGTGCCAGCAGTTATCCTAGCGGGGGGGTCTCCTACGAGCAGTACTTC; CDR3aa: CASSYPSGGVSYEQYF
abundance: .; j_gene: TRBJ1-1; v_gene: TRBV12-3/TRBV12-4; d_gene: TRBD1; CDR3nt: TGTGCCAGCAGTTCAGGGGGAGCTGAAGCTTTCTTT; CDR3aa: CASSSGGAEAFF
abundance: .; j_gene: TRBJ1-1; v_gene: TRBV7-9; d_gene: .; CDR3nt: TGTGCCAGCAGCCCTCTAGAAGGGGGAGTGGAGGCTTTCTTT; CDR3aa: CASSPLEGGVEAFF
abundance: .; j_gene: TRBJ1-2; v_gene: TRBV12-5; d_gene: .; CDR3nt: TGTGCTAGTGATACATTGGTAGGGAGCTTCTATGGCTACACCTTC; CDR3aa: CASDTLVGSFYGYTF
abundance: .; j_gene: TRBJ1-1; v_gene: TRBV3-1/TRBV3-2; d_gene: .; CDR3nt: TGTGCCAGCAGTGAAGCACTTGCTGAAGCTTTCTTT; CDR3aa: CASSEALAEAFF
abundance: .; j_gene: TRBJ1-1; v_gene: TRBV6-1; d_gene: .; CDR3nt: TGTGCCAGCGGAGAAGTGACACAAGGGAGCGACACTGAAGCTTTCTTT; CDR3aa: CASGEVTQGSDTEAFF
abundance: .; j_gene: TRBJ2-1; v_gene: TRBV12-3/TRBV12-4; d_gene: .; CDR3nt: TGTGCCAGCAGCTATAGGCGGAATGAGCAGTTCTTC; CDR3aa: CASSYRRNEQFF
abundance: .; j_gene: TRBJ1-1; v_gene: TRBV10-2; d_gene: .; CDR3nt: TGCGCCAGCAGGTTGTCGAAAGGGGGCACTGAAGCTTTCTTT; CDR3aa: CASRLSKGGTEAFF
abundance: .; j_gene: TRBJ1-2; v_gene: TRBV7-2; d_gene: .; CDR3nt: TGTGCCAGCAGCTTAGGGGCAGGCTATGGCTACACCTTC; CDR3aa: CASSLGAGYGYTF
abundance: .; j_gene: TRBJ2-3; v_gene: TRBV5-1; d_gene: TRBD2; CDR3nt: TGCGCCAGCAGACCGGGACTAGCGGGGATCACTACCACAGATACGCAGTATTTT; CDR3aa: CASRPGLAGITTTDTQYF
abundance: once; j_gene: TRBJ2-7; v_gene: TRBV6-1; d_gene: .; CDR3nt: TGTGCCAGCAGTGAATTCGGTTACGAGCAGTACTTC; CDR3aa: CASSEFGYEQYF
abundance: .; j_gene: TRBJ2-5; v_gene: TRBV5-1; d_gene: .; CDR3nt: TGCGCCAGCAGCTTACCCTCTCCGGGGTCGGAGACCCAGTACTTC; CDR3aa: CASSLPSPGSETQYF
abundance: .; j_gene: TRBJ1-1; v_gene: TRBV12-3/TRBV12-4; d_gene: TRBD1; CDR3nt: TGTGCCAGCAACCAGGGGGGTTACCTTGAAGCTTTCTTT; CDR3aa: CASNQGGYLEAFF
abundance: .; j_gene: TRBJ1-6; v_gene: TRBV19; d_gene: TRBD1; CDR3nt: TGTGCCAGCCTTGGAGGGACAGGGGTTTCACCCCTCCACTTT; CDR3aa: CASLGGTGVSPLHF
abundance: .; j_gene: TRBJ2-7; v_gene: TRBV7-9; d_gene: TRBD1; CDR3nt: TGTGCCAGCAGCTCCGGGACAGGGGGCCGGTCGCAGTACTTC; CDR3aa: CASSSGTGGRSQYF
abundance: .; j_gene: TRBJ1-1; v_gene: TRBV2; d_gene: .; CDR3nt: TGTGCCAGCAACATGAAGAAGAACACTGAAGCTTTCTTT; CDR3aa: CASNMKKNTEAFF
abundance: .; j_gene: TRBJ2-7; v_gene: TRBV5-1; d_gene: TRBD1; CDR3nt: TGCGCCAGCAGCCCCAGGGACAGTCTCTACGAGCAGTACTTC; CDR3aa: CASSPRDSLYEQYF
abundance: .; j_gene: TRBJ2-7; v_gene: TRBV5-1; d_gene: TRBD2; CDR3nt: TGCGCCAGCAGCTTGGCGTCTAGCGGGCTATCCTACGAGCAGTACTTC; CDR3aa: CASSLASSGLSYEQYF
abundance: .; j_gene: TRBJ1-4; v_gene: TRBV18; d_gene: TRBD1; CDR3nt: TGTGCCAGCTCACCCGGACAGGGGGCTGTTGCTAATGAAAAACTGTTTTTT; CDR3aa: CASSPGQGAVANEKLFF
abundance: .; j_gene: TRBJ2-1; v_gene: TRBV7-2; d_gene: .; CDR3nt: TGTGCCAGCAGCTTAGCCTTCGGCAGGGGCAATGAGCAGTTCTTC; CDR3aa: CASSLAFGRGNEQFF
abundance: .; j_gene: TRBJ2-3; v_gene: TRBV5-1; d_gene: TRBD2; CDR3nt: TGCGCCAGCAGCTTTAGCGGGGGGGCAGATACGCAGTATTTT; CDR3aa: CASSFSGGADTQYF
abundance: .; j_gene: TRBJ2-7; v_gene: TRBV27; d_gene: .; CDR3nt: TGTGCCAGCAGTTTATCTAGCAGGGCCCACGAGCAGTACTTC; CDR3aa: CASSLSSRAHEQYF
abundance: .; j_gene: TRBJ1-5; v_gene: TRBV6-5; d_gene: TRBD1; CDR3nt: TGTGCCAGCAGCCCAGGGGGTCAGCCCCAGCATTTT; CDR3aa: CASSPGGQPQHF
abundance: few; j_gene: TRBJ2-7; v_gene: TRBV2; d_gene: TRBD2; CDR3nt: TGTGCCAGCAGTGCTGGTTCTAGCGGAAGCTCCTACGAGCAGTACTTC; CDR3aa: CASSAGSSGSSYEQYF
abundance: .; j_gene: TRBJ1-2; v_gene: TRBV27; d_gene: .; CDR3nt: TGTGCCACACGAGGAGATGGCTACACCTTC; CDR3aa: CATRGDGYTF
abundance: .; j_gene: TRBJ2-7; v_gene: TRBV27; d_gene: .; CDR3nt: TGTGCCAGCAGTTTATCGACAGGAGTCTCCTACGAGCAGTACTTC; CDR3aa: CASSLSTGVSYEQYF
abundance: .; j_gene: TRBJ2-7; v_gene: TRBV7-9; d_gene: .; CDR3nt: TGTGCCAGCAGCCCAACAGGGATTAACGAGCAGTACTTC; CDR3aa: CASSPTGINEQYF
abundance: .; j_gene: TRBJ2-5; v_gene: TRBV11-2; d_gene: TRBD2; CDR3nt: TGTGCCAGCAGCCCGCGACTAGCGGGGGCCCAGGGACAAGAGACCCAGTACTTC; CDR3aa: CASSPRLAGAQGQETQYF
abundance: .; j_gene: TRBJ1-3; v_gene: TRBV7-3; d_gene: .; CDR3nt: TGTGCCAGCAGCCCAACAGGAGCTGGAAACACCATATATTTT; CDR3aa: CASSPTGAGNTIYF
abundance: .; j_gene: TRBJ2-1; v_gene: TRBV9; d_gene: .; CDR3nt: TGTGCCAGCAGCGATCAGGGAACCGACAATGAGCAGTTCTTC; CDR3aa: CASSDQGTDNEQFF
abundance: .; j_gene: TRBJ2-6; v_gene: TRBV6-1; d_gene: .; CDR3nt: TGTGCCAGCAGTGAAGGGAGTTCTGGGGCCAACGTCCTGACTTTC; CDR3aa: CASSEGSSGANVLTF
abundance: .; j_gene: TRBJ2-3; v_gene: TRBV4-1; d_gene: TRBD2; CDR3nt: TGCGCCAGCAGCCAAGAGGTGGGCGGGGGGATAACAGATACGCAGTATTTT; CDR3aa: CASSQEVGGGITDTQYF
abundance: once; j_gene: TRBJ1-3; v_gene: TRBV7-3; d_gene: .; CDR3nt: TGTGCCAGCAGCTTAGGGCCAGGCTCTGGAAACACCATATATTTT; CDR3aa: CASSLGPGSGNTIYF
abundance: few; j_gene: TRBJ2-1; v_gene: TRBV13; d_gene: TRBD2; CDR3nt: TGTGCCAGCAGCTTTAGCGGGGGGAGATACAATGAGCAGTTCTTC; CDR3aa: CASSFSGGRYNEQFF
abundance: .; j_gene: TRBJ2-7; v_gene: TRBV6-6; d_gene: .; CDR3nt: TGTGCCAGCAGTCCCTCCCGGGGGGCGGGGGAGCAGTACTTC; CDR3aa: CASSPSRGAGEQYF
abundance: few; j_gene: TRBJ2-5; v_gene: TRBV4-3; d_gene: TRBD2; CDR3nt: TGCGCCAGCAGCCAAGAGCAATCGGAGCGGGGGACCTCCCAGTACTTC; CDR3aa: CASSQEQSERGTSQYF
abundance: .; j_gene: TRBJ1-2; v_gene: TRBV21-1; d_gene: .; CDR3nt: TGTGCCAGCGGAAGGGGCAACACCTTC; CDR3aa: CASGRGNTF
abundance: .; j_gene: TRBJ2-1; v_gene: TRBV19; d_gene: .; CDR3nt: TGTGCCAGTAGTATTTGGGGGCGCAATCTGAACAATGAGCAGTTCTTC; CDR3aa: CASSIWGRNLNNEQFF
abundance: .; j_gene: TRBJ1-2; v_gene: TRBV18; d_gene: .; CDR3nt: TGTGCCAGCTCACCAACGGGGAACCCTAACTATGGCTACACCTTC; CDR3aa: CASSPTGNPNYGYTF
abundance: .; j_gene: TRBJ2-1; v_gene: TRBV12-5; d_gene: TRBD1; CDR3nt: TGTGCTAGTGGTTTGTCCAGGACCGGGACAGGACCTAATGAGCAGTTCTTC; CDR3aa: CASGLSRTGTGPNEQFF
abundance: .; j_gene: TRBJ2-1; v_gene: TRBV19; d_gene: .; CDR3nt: TGTGCCAGTAGTAAAAGCCGCCAGGGGTTGTTAAATGAGCAGTTCTTC; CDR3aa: CASSKSRQGLLNEQFF
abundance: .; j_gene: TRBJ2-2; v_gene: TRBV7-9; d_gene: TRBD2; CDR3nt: TGTGCCAGCAGTCCCAAGGGCCTAGCGGGAGGATCGGCCGGGGAGCTGTTTTTT; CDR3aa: CASSPKGLAGGSAGELFF
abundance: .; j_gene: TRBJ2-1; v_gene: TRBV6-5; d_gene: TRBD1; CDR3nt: TGTGCCAGTAGTTACGGACAGGGAAACCCTTACAATGAGCAGTTCTTC; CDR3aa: CASSYGQGNPYNEQFF